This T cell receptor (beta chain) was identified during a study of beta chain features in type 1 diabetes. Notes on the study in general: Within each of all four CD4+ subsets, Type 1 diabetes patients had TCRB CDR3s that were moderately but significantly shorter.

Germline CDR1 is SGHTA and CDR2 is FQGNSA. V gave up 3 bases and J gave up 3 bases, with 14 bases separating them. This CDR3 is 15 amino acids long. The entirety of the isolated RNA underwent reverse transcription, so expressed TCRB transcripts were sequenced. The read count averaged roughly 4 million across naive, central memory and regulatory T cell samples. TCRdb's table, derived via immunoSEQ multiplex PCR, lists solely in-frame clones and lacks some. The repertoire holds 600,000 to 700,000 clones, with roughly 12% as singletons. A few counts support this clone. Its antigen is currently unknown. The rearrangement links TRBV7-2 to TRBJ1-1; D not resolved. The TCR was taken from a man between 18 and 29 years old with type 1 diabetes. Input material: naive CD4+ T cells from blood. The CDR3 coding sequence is TGTGCCAGCAGCTTTCGGAGGGAGGGAGACACTGAAGCTTTCTTT. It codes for CASSFRREGDTEAFF.